This T cell receptor beta chain was sequenced in a study of monozygotic twins with inflammatory bowel disease (dated by TCRdb to about 2019). Background for the entire study: A total of roughly 28 monozygotic twin pairs were included in the full study, comprising nine German pairs (four IBD-concordant, five IBD-discordant) and 19 IBD-discordant Danish pairs. Within discordant pairs, disease-associated traits were sought mainly by comparing IBD patients with their genetically identical healthy co-twins. Each individual had, on average, about 151 000 unique TCRalpha sequences and 181 000 unique TCRbeta sequences available for analysis.

In the case of this clonotype: Its antigen remains unidentified.

Receptors were amplified or captured by 5' RACE. Each TCR library was prepared from about 3.5 ug of total RNA. cDNA was synthesized with SMARTScribe reverse transcriptase in eight separate reactions per sample. During cDNA synthesis, template switching introduced unique molecular identifiers that contained a 6-nucleotide sample barcode. Two nested PCRs of about 17 and 10 cycles amplified the TCRalpha and TCRbeta cDNA, and bead purification followed each PCR. Before amplification, the cDNA was treated with uracil DNA-glycosylase and purified using the QIAquick PCR purification kit. The second PCR was the step at which Illumina TruSeq-compatible adapters and sample-specific barcodes were added. Library quality and concentration were assessed using TapeStation and Qubit, and roughly 5.5 ng of each library was pooled. Sequencing of the pooled libraries was done on an Illumina HiSeq2500 single-index Rapid Run using custom sequencing primers and 2 x 100 bp reads. Regarding the original processing steps: UMI-based consensus assembly with MiGEC version 1.2.6 was used to correct PCR and sequencing errors. MiXCR version 2.1.1 was used to carry out V(D)J alignment, clonotype assembly and CDR3 extraction. Normalisation of gene usage, clonotype sharing and MAIT/NKT TCR abundance was achieved by analysing the top 1000, 10 000 and 20 000 clonotypes per sample. After downsampling to 27 000 UMIs, diversity was calculated as the inverse Simpson index using the vegan R package. Paired Mann-Whitney U tests were applied to discordant twin pairs, and Benjamini-Hochberg correction was used for multiple testing. Each CDR3 protein sequence appears as one entry after TCRdb reprocessed the reads, and no DNA is included. It is TCRdb's table, rather than the study itself, that gives the V and J calls and clone size. The sample's table lists a count of over 150,000 distinct CDR3 sequences. The top ten constitute 2.4% of the sample.

Results and caveats for the whole study, not just this receptor: TCRbeta repertoire diversity, by inverse Simpson index, was decreased in IBD patients compared with their healthy co-twins. IBD patients shared fewer clonotypes with other individuals than healthy twins did, most markedly in patients showing signs of disease activity. Concordant and discordant twins showed no difference in repertoire similarity, possibly because of limited statistical power. Distinction between different T cell subtypes could not be achieved in the analysis. Because patients received different immunosuppressive treatments, the repertoires may have picked up extra background noise and variability between individuals. No single strong signal or clonotype linked to IBD turned up in the results, so the idea that one exists was not supported.

A roughly 2.5 ml peripheral blood sample was drawn into PAXgene tubes per donor and stored at -80°C. Total RNA was isolated from whole blood with the PAXgene blood miRNA kit on an automated QIAcube, without T cell sorting. Deep TCRalpha and TCRbeta repertoire profiling with unique molecular barcoding was performed on peripheral blood of monozygotic twin pairs concordant or discordant for inflammatory bowel disease. Smoking habits were recorded for all twin pairs, and each individual was classified as a current, former or never smoker. Counted from cysteine to phenylalanine, this CDR3 has 16 amino acids. No coding sequence is recorded. The germline V gene yields SGHTA for CDR1 and FQGTGA for CDR2.

Recombination connected TRBV7-3 to TRBJ2-1. Material for sequencing was blood. This TCR came from a human donor with ulcerative colitis or Crohn's disease, or a healthy co-twin of an affected twin (not recorded which). The CDR3 has the sequence CASSPPRSGSYNEQFF. With the rest looked up from the reference TRBV7-3 and TRBJ2-1 genes rather than sequenced, the full variable domain is GAGVSQTPSNKVTEKGKYVELRCDPISGHTALYWYRQSLGQGPEFLIYFQGTGAADDSGLPNDRFFAVRPEGSVSTLKIQRTERGDSAVYLCASSPPRSGSYNEQFFGPGTRLTVL.